Presented here are 27 T cell receptor beta chains from one specimen sequenced in a study of cytomegalovirus exposure and HLA in healthy donors. 60 Vbeta and 13 Jbeta primers were used in PCR. Assay used: immunoSEQ multiplex PCR; TCRdb lists only in-frame clones, some missing. The sample holds about 200,000 clones, about four fifths seen once. Sample: PBMCs. These receptors came from a man between 25 and 39 years old in good health and CMV-seronegative.

This clone showed up just once. The rearrangement uses TRBV16 and TRBJ1-5, with 10 nucleotides matching TRBD1. In germline, CDR1 is KGHSY, CDR2 FQNENV. V lost 0 bases, J lost 6 bases, and 8 bases stayed unmatched. The CDR3 spans 17 residues. The CDR3 region is CASSQSLGTGVGQPQHF. In nucleotides, the CDR3 is TGTGCCAGCAGCCAATCGTTAGGGACAGGGGTAGGTCAGCCCCAGCATTTT.

This sequence joins TRBV4-1 and TRBJ1-2; the match to TRBD1 covers 9 bases. The CDR3 runs to 15 residues. Germline V gene sequence: CDR1 MGHRA, CDR2 YSYEKL. With 4 bases clipped from V and 8 bases from J, the junction kept 11 bases outside the gene matches. As DNA, the CDR3 is TGCGCCAGCAGCCTCGACCCGGGACAGGGTGTCGGCTACACCTTC. It translates to CASSLDPGQGVGYTF.

The rearrangement joins TRBV7-9 to TRBJ2-1; tentatively, D is TRBD2 (6 bases). This CDR3 has 16 residues. Trimming took off 1 base at V and 0 bases at J, with 10 bases between the two ends. The germline V gene has CDR1 SEHNR and CDR2 FQNEAQ (reference sequence). CDR3 in amino acids: CASSLVAGSSYNEQFF. The DNA for the CDR3 is TGTGCCAGCAGCTTAGTTGCGGGGAGCTCCTACAATGAGCAGTTCTTC.

This clone was seen only once. This sequence joins TRBV7-2 and TRBJ1-2; D is possibly TRBD1 (6 bases). Between the trimmed V and J ends, which lost 1 base and 2 bases, there was a span of 8 bases. CDR1 and CDR2 from the germline V gene are SGHTA and FQGNSA. This CDR3 is built from 14 residues. The chain's CDR3 is CASSLDRANYGYTF. The DNA of the CDR3 is TGTGCCAGCAGCTTAGACAGGGCAAACTATGGCTACACCTTC.

The V and J genes are TRBV19 and TRBJ2-7; D is undetermined. The CDR3 covers 13 residues. Trimming pared 6 bases from V and 3 bases from J, leaving 12 bases between. The germline CDR1 and CDR2 sequences are LNHDA and SQIVND (reference sequence). DNA for the CDR3: TGTGCCAGTAGCATTGACACGAGCTACGAGCAGTACTTC. It translates to CASSIDTSYEQYF.

The rearrangement uses TRBV4-1 and TRBJ2-3; TRBD1 agrees at 11 bases. Trimming at V came to 0 bases and at J to 1 base, leaving 3 bases not matched to a gene. This CDR3 is built from 17 residues. Germline assignment: CDR1 MGHRA and CDR2 YSYEKL. CDR3 loop: CASSQDGTGGGTDTQYF. The CDR3 DNA follows: TGCGCCAGCAGCCAAGATGGGACAGGGGGAGGCACAGATACGCAGTATTTT.

The chain uses TRBV6-1 and TRBJ2-5, with a weak D call TRBD1 (5 bases). This CDR3 comprises 15 residues. The V end was cut by 6 bases, the J end by 4 bases, with 18 bases between. The germline CDR1 and CDR2 sequences are MNHNS and SASEGT. CDR3: CASRTTATMIETQYF. The CDR3 DNA is TGTGCCAGCAGGACGACAGCCACGATGATAGAGACCCAGTACTTC.

The chain recombines TRBV6-6 with TRBJ2-7; the match to TRBD1 covers 9 bases. The CDR3 is made up of 15 amino acids. Germline V CDR1 and CDR2: MNHNY, SVGAGI (reference sequence). Trimming took 0 bases from V and 1 from J; bases not matched to a gene: 1. CDR3 amino acids: CASSYSGTGSYEQYF. CDR3 nucleotides: TGTGCCAGCAGTTACTCCGGGACAGGGTCCTACGAGCAGTACTTC.

The chain has TRBV2 and TRBJ1-2; perhaps TRBD1 as D (6 bases). The CDR3 extends over 14 amino acids. CDR1 and CDR2 (germline): SNHLY, FYNNEI. V lost 4 bases and J lost 8, with 17 bases in between. The CDR3 region is CASSVPDRQLGYTF. CDR3 nucleotides: TGTGCCAGCAGTGTTCCCGACAGGCAGTTGGGCTACACCTTC.

The V call is TRBV4-2, the J call TRBJ2-1; D ambiguous. This CDR3 is built from 12 residues. V lost 1 base and J 5 bases, leaving 3 bases between the germline ends. Germline V gene data show CDR1 as LGHNA and CDR2 as YNFKEQ. The CDR3 spells CASSQADNEQFF. CDR3 DNA: TGTGCCAGCAGCCAAGCCGACAATGAGCAGTTCTTC.

V is TRBV7-6 and J is TRBJ2-5, with D possibly being TRBD2 (7 bases). CDR1 is SGHVS, CDR2 FNYEAQ, per germline. The CDR3 contains 15 residues. The germline V and J ends were trimmed by 4 bases and 7 bases, with 19 bases remaining between them. DNA of the CDR3: TGTGCCAGCAGCTGGGAACGGGGGGCTATGTGGACCCAGTACTTC. Translation gives CASSWERGAMWTQYF.

The V and J genes are TRBV28 and TRBJ1-1, with D perhaps matching TRBD1 (6 bases). Trimming removed 7 bases from V and 7 bases from J, with 19 bases in between. In germline, CDR1 is MDHEN, CDR2 SYDVKM. This CDR3 has 14 amino acids. The CDR3 loop is CASITPGGAGEAFF. CDR3 DNA: TGTGCCAGCATTACCCCCGGGGGGGCGGGTGAAGCTTTCTTT.

This clone was seen just once. The rearrangement joins TRBV6-5 to TRBJ2-5, with D possibly being TRBD2 (7 bases). The CDR3 runs 14 residues. CDR1 is MNHEY, CDR2 SVGAGI, per germline. Trimming pared 3 bases from V and 5 bases from J, leaving 13 bases between. The CDR3 nucleotides read TGTGCCAGCAGTTATGACGGGGGGCGCGAGACCCAGTACTTC. It yields the protein CASSYDGGRETQYF.

The V and J genes are TRBV28 and TRBJ1-2, with 7 bases aligning to TRBD1. The germline V gene has CDR1 MDHEN and CDR2 SYDVKM. The CDR3 covers 15 residues. The J segment lost 0 bases and the V segment lost 5 bases, leaving 6 bases of the junction unmatched. The CDR3 reads CASSQYRGTNYGYTF. Here the CDR3 DNA reads TGTGCCAGCAGTCAGTACAGGGGAACTAACTATGGCTACACCTTC.

This chain joins TRBV13 and TRBJ2-7; 12 bases align to TRBD1. Trimming removed 5 bases from V and 4 bases from J; junction bases left unmatched: 3. Germline V gives CDR1 PRHDT, CDR2 FYEKMQ (reference sequence). The CDR3 runs to 14 residues. Here the CDR3 reads CASSVGQGAYEQYF. CDR3 coding DNA: TGTGCCAGCAGCGTGGGACAGGGGGCGTACGAGCAGTACTTC.

This chain uses TRBV19 with TRBJ1-2; D possibly corresponds to TRBD1 (5 bases). Trimming pared 7 bases from V and 6 bases from J, leaving 27 bases between. The CDR3 length is 17 residues. The germline CDR1 and CDR2 sequences are LNHDA and SQIVND (reference sequence). The CDR3: CASTERGAEAGWNGYTF. CDR3 nucleotide sequence: TGTGCCAGTACCGAAAGAGGGGCGGAAGCGGGGTGGAATGGCTACACCTTC.

This clone showed up just a few times. The chain joins TRBV5-4 to TRBJ1-2; a weak D match, TRBD1 (5 bases). Per the germline V gene, CDR1 is SGHNT and CDR2 is YYREEE (reference sequence). The CDR3 totals 12 residues. V lost 5 bases and J lost 5, with 10 bases in between. The CDR3 DNA follows: TGTGCCAGCAGTCCTGACAGATATGGCTACACCTTC. This codes for CASSPDRYGYTF.

This sequence joins TRBV7-9 and TRBJ2-3, with 10 bases lining up with TRBD1. Germline V gene sequence: CDR1 SEHNR, CDR2 FQNEAQ (reference sequence). The CDR3 runs to 17 residues. The V and J ends lost 1 base and 4 bases, in that order; junction bases with no gene match: 8. CDR3 in amino acids: CASSLEGQGVRADTQYF. The CDR3 DNA sequence: TGTGCCAGCAGCTTAGAAGGACAGGGGGTTAGAGCAGATACGCAGTATTTT.

This sequence joins TRBV5-1 and TRBJ2-5; tentatively, D is TRBD1 (6 bases). The V end was cut by 4 bases, the J end by 1 base, with 14 bases between. The CDR3 is 15 residues long. The germline V gene encodes CDR1 SGHRS and CDR2 YFSETQ. The CDR3 DNA sequence: TGCGCCAGCAGCCCTATGACAGGTATCCAAGAGACCCAGTACTTC. Translation gives CASSPMTGIQETQYF.

This clone was seen a few times. The rearrangement joins TRBV5-1 to TRBJ2-5; D is possibly TRBD1 (6 bases). Germline V gives CDR1 SGHRS, CDR2 YFSETQ. V was pared by 4 bases and J by 4 bases, with 20 bases between. CDR3 length: 16 amino acids. For the CDR3, the DNA is TGCGCCAGCAGCCGGGCAGGGGCAGGGCTAGGAGAGACCCAGTACTTC. This encodes CASSRAGAGLGETQYF.

In DNA form, the CDR3 reads TGTGCCAGCAGCTTAGGACTCTTGAATGGTGAGCAGTTCTTC. The encoded protein is CASSLGLLNGEQFF. This chain joins TRBV11-2 and TRBJ2-1; D call uncertain. This CDR3 has 14 residues. The germline V and J ends were trimmed by 1 base and 9 bases, with 13 bases remaining between them. The V gene's germline CDR1 is SGHAT and CDR2 FQNNGV.

This clone was found a few times. The rearrangement links TRBV5-5 to TRBJ2-2, with 9 nucleotides matching TRBD1. V was pared by 4 bases and J by 5 bases, with 6 bases of the junction left unmatched. The CDR3 runs to 15 residues. The V gene's germline CDR1 is SGHKS and CDR2 YYEKEE (reference sequence). The CDR3 here is CASSHRGPGTGELFF. CDR3 nucleotide sequence: TGTGCCAGCAGCCACAGGGGGCCTGGGACCGGGGAGCTGTTTTTT.

This clone was recorded once. The rearrangement joins TRBV7-2 to TRBJ2-1; 8 bases agree with TRBD1. The V gene's germline CDR1 is SGHTA and CDR2 FQGNSA. The CDR3 sequence is 13 residues long. With V trimmed by 4 bases and J by 10 bases, 6 bases remained unmatched. The CDR3 loop reads CASSWTGTAEQFF. The DNA for the CDR3 is TGTGCCAGCAGCTGGACAGGGACGGCGGAGCAGTTCTTC.

The chain uses TRBV27 and TRBJ2-5; D may be TRBD2 (6 bases). With 5 bases removed from V and 1 base from J, the gap between germline ends came to 14 bases. The CDR3 length is 15 residues. Germline V gene sequence: CDR1 MNHEY, CDR2 SMNVEV (reference sequence). DNA for the CDR3: TGTGCCAGCAGTCCCCTCTTGCGGGGCCAAGAGACCCAGTACTTC. Translation gives CASSPLLRGQETQYF.

J is TRBJ2-3 and V is TRBV5-1; TRBD2 matches at 9 bases. Trimming at V came to 5 bases and at J to 8 bases, leaving 12 bases not matched to a gene. The CDR3 has 15 amino acids. Germline-derived CDR1 and CDR2 are SGHRS and YFSETQ. CDR3 in DNA: TGCGCCAGCAGTCCAACCCGGATAGCGGGGGCTACGCAGTATTTT. Amino acids: CASSPTRIAGATQYF. Based on the CDR3 plus reference TRBV5-1 and TRBJ2-3, the full variable domain is KAGVTQTPRYLIKTRGQQVTLSCSPISGHRSVSWYQQTPGQGLQFLFEYFSETQRNKGNFPGRFSGRQFSNSRSEMNVSTLELGDSALYLCASSPTRIAGATQYFGPGTRLTVL.

This sequence joins TRBV10-3 and TRBJ2-1, with 9 nucleotides matching TRBD2. Losses at the gene ends were 1 base for V and 0 bases for J; bases not matched to a gene: 10. Germline values: CDR1 ENHRY, CDR2 SYGVKD. This CDR3 spans 19 amino acids. Written as DNA, the CDR3 is TGTGCCATCAGTGAGTGGAGGAAAGTAGCGGGGGCCTCCTACAATGAGCAGTTCTTC. Protein: CAISEWRKVAGASYNEQFF.

The genes are TRBV4-3 and TRBJ2-2, with D tentatively TRBD2 (6 bases). Germline loops: CDR1 LGHNA, CDR2 YSLEER. V was cut by 4 bases and J by 6 bases, with 12 bases left in between. The CDR3 is made up of 14 amino acids. The CDR3 loop is CASSPGATAGELFF. CDR3 in DNA: TGCGCCAGCAGCCCGGGAGCGACGGCCGGGGAGCTGTTTTTT.